This TCR beta chain was sequenced during a study of blood T cell repertoires in COVID-19. Across the whole study: Sites across the United States, Italy and Spain contributed samples from acute and convalescent COVID-19.

TCRdb's copy holds only in-frame clones and misses some; the assay was immunoSEQ multiplex PCR. In the table there are more than 150,000 clones, 80% to 90% of which are singletons. This CDR3 is built from 16 residues. Germline lookup yields CDR1 MNHEY and CDR2 SVGEGT. V lost 0 bases, J lost 4 bases, and 13 bases lay in between. This clonotype originated in a man between 65 and 79 years old with active or convalescent COVID-19. Sequenced: peripheral blood. The rearrangement joins TRBV6-2 or TRBV6-3 to TRBJ2-1; a possible D gene is TRBD2 (6 bases). Here the CDR3 DNA reads TGTGCCAGCAGTTACTCACGGGGGAGAGCGTACAATGAGCAGTTCTTC. This sequence encodes CASSYSRGRAYNEQFF.